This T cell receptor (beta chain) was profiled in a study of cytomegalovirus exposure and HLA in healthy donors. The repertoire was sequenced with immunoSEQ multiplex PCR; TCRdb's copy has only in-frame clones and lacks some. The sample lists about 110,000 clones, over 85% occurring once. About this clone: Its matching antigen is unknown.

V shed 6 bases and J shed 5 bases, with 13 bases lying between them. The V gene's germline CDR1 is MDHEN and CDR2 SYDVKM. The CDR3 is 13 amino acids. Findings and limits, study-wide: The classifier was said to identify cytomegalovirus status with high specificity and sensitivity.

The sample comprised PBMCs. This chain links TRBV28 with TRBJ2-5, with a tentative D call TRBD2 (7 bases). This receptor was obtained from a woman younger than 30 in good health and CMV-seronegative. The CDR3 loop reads CASSLEGGETQYF. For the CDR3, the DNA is TGTGCCAGCAGCTTGGAGGGGGGGGAGACCCAGTACTTC.